The 29 T cell receptor beta chains presented below share a single source sample, sequenced in a study of blood T cell repertoires in COVID-19. TCRdb's table, derived via immunoSEQ multiplex PCR, lists solely in-frame clones and lacks some. The sample has fewer than 120,000 clones, nearly 80% seen once. Sample: peripheral blood. These receptors were obtained from a woman over 75 with active or convalescent COVID-19.

This chain joins TRBV9 and TRBJ2-3; a possible D gene is TRBD1 (5 bases). Trimming removed 3 bases at V and 3 bases at J, with 14 bases between. Per germline, CDR1 SGDLS and CDR2 YYNGEE. The length of the CDR3 is 15 residues. CDR3 in amino acids: CASSAQGVGTDTQYF. DNA of the CDR3: TGTGCCAGCAGCGCGCAGGGCGTAGGGACAGATACGCAGTATTTT.

This clone was observed once. The chain has TRBV18 and TRBJ1-4, with D uncertain. Germline V lookup: CDR1 KGHSH, CDR2 LQKENI. CDR3 length equals 17 residues. Deletions cut 0 bases from V and 0 bases from J, with 11 bases between. CDR3 DNA sequence: TGTGCCAGCTCACCACCTTTTGGCCCAGCAACTAATGAAAAACTGTTTTTT. This gives the protein CASSPPFGPATNEKLFF.

This sequence joins TRBV5-1 and TRBJ2-7, with TRBD2 identical over 12 bases. Trimming cost V 1 base and J 2 bases; bases outside gene matches: 4. Germline V gives CDR1 SGHRS, CDR2 YFSETQ. The CDR3 length is 16 residues. CDR3 bases: TGCGCCAGCAGCTTGACCCCTAGCGGGAGGGCCTACGAGCAGTACTTC. Protein: CASSLTPSGRAYEQYF. Combining the CDR3 with reference TRBV5-1 and TRBJ2-7 gives the whole variable domain KAGVTQTPRYLIKTRGQQVTLSCSPISGHRSVSWYQQTPGQGLQFLFEYFSETQRNKGNFPGRFSGRQFSNSRSEMNVSTLELGDSALYLCASSLTPSGRAYEQYFGPGTRLTVT.

The chain carries TRBV27 and TRBJ2-6; 10 nucleotides align to TRBD1. Germline lookup yields CDR1 MNHEY and CDR2 SMNVEV (reference sequence). This CDR3 spans 18 amino acids. The ends lost 3 bases at V and 0 bases at J; junction bases unmatched: 5. CDR3 nucleotides: TGTGCCAGCAGTTTCTGGACAGGGGGTAGCTCTGGGGCCAACGTCCTGACTTTC. Its protein is CASSFWTGGSSGANVLTF.

In its sample, this clone was seen a few times. This chain links TRBV7-2 with TRBJ1-2; 7 bases map to TRBD1. This CDR3 contains 14 residues. The V gene's germline CDR1 is SGHTA and CDR2 FQGNSA. V was clipped by 6 bases and J by 4 bases; unmatched bases: 8. CDR3 residues: CASRGVAGGYGYTF. The CDR3 nucleotides are TGTGCCAGCAGGGGGGTGGCAGGGGGCTATGGCTACACCTTC.

The chain has TRBV5-1 and TRBJ2-5; D unresolved. This CDR3 has 15 residues. Per germline, CDR1 SGHRS and CDR2 YFSETQ. V was cut by 0 bases and J by 1 base, with 10 bases left in between. The CDR3, as DNA: TGCGCCAGCAGCTTGGCCCCCCAGTTCCAAGAGACCCAGTACTTC. Translating gives CASSLAPQFQETQYF.

The chain employs TRBV6-5 and TRBJ2-2; D is unclear. Germline CDR1 reads MNHEY; CDR2 reads SVGAGI. Trimming removed 0 bases from V and 6 bases from J, with 5 bases in between. The CDR3 sequence is 13 residues long. CDR3 sequence: CASSYSGPGELFF. The CDR3 DNA reads TGTGCCAGCAGTTACTCGGGCCCCGGGGAGCTGTTTTTT.

This sequence joins TRBV24-1 and TRBJ2-2, with D tentatively TRBD1 (5 bases). The CDR3 is 15 residues long. V was cut by 4 bases and J by 0 bases, with 8 bases left in between. CDR1 is KGHDR, CDR2 SFDVKD, per germline. The CDR3 DNA follows: TGTGCCACCAGTGAGCCGACAGCGAACACCGGGGAGCTGTTTTTT. It translates to CATSEPTANTGELFF.

This clone appeared once. CDR3 sequence: CASSLSGGTEAFF. CDR3 DNA sequence: TGTGCCAGCAGCTTAAGCGGGGGGACTGAAGCTTTCTTT. The chain has TRBV7-3 and TRBJ1-1; D might be TRBD1 (5 bases). The CDR3 spans 13 residues. V lost 1 base and J lost 5, with 8 bases in between. Germline lookup yields CDR1 SGHTA and CDR2 FQGTGA.

The genes are TRBV7-8 and TRBJ2-7, with 7 positions matching TRBD1. This CDR3 is 13 amino acids long. Germline trimming cut 1 base from V and 5 bases from J; bases unmatched to any gene: 2. Germline assignment: CDR1 SGHVS and CDR2 FQNEAQ. CDR3 protein: CASSLGQGDEQYF. The CDR3 coding sequence is TGTGCCAGCAGCTTAGGCCAGGGGGACGAGCAGTACTTC.

V usage is TRBV9 and J usage is TRBJ2-1; TRBD2 matches at 11 bases. Germline loops: CDR1 SGDLS, CDR2 YYNGEE. This CDR3 has 16 residues. After removal of 3 bases from V and 0 bases from J, the junction contained 2 bases not matched to a gene. The CDR3 DNA reads TGTGCCAGCAGCGGACTAGCGGGAAGCTCCTACAATGAGCAGTTCTTC. This encodes CASSGLAGSSYNEQFF. The whole variable domain, filled in from reference TRBV9 and TRBJ2-1, reads DSGVTQTPKHLITATGQRVTLRCSPRSGDLSVYWYQQSLDQGLQFLIQYYNGEERAKGNILERFSAQQFPDLHSELNLSSLELGDSALYFCASSGLAGSSYNEQFFGPGTRLTVL.

This chain uses TRBV24-1 with TRBJ2-1; D unclear. Germline V gives CDR1 KGHDR, CDR2 SFDVKD. V shed 7 bases and J shed 10 bases, with 13 bases lying between them. The CDR3 loop spans 12 amino acids. In DNA form, the CDR3 reads TGTGCCACCAGCCAGAGCGAACGCGAGCAGTTCTTC. The encoded protein is CATSQSEREQFF.

The J gene is TRBJ1-2, the V gene TRBV27; the D gene is possibly TRBD1 (6 bases). Looked up from germline, CDR1 is MNHEY and CDR2 is SMNVEV (reference sequence). The CDR3 sequence is 13 residues long. The V end lost 3 bases, the J end lost 2 bases, and 7 bases lay between the germline ends. The CDR3 reads CASSFQGNYGYTF. CDR3 in DNA: TGTGCCAGCAGTTTTCAGGGGAACTATGGCTACACCTTC.

The V and J genes are TRBV18 and TRBJ1-6; a possible D gene is TRBD1 (5 bases). V lost 3 bases and J 0 bases, leaving 9 bases between the germline ends. The germline V gene encodes CDR1 KGHSH and CDR2 LQKENI. This CDR3 spans 16 amino acids. The CDR3 spells CASSPTGSSYNSPLHF. CDR3 nucleotides: TGTGCCAGCTCACCCACAGGTAGCTCCTATAATTCACCCCTCCACTTT.

This chain links TRBV11-1 with TRBJ2-1; 10 positions match TRBD2. V dropped 5 bases and J dropped 3; count of bases not matched to a gene: 4. Germline lookup yields CDR1 SGHAT and CDR2 FQDESV (reference sequence). CDR3 length: 15 residues. CDR3 sequence (DNA): TGTGCCAGCAGCCGAGCGGGAGGGTACTACAATGAGCAGTTCTTC. Residues: CASSRAGGYYNEQFF.

This clone was detected only a few times. The V gene is TRBV28, the J gene TRBJ2-7, with D uncertain. Germline V CDR1 and CDR2: MDHEN, SYDVKM. Between the trimmed V and J ends, which lost 5 bases and 5 bases, there was a span of 7 bases. CDR3 length: 11 amino acids. In nucleotides, the CDR3 is TGTGCCAGCAGTCGAGACAACGAGCAGTACTTC. This codes for CASSRDNEQYF.

This clone was observed once. The gene calls are TRBV5-8 and TRBJ2-7; 10 positions match TRBD2. The V gene's germline CDR1 is SGHTS and CDR2 YDEGEE. The CDR3 consists of 15 residues. Trimming took 4 bases from V and 0 from J; bases not matched to a gene: 4. As DNA, the CDR3 is TGTGCCAGCAGCCATACTAGCGGGACCTCCTACGAGCAGTACTTC. This encodes CASSHTSGTSYEQYF.

The chain links TRBV19 to TRBJ1-2; 11 bases align to TRBD1. The V and J ends lost 6 bases and 6 bases, in that order; junction bases with no gene match: 6. Germline V gene lookup returns CDR1 LNHDA and CDR2 SQIVND (reference sequence). This CDR3 is 14 amino acids long. Here the CDR3 DNA reads TGTGCCAGTAGAGCAATGGGACAGGGGGATGGCTACACCTTC. Protein product: CASRAMGQGDGYTF.

This rearrangement joins TRBV7-9 to TRBJ2-7; 7 positions match TRBD1. The V gene end was trimmed by 3 bases and the J gene end by 2 bases; junction bases not matched to a gene: 19. Germline V CDR1 and CDR2: SEHNR, FQNEAQ (reference sequence). The CDR3 covers 19 residues. CDR3 in DNA: TGTGCCAGCAGCTTTGACCCAGGGACAGACACCTGGGGCACCTACGAGCAGTACTTC. Amino acid sequence: CASSFDPGTDTWGTYEQYF. Based on the CDR3 plus reference TRBV7-9 and TRBJ2-7, the full variable domain is DTGVSQNPRHKITKRGQNVTFRCDPISEHNRLYWYRQTLGQGPEFLTYFQNEAQLEKSRLLSDRFSAERPKGSFSTLEIQRTEQGDSAMYLCASSFDPGTDTWGTYEQYFGPGTRLTVT.

This CDR3 is CASSVVYNTGELFF. CDR3 coding DNA: TGTGCCAGCAGCGTAGTCTACAACACCGGGGAGCTGTTTTTT. The chain is built from TRBV9 and TRBJ2-2; D gene unclear. The length of the CDR3 is 14 residues. Trimming took 0 bases from V and 2 from J, leaving 5 bases between them. Germline lookup yields CDR1 SGDLS and CDR2 YYNGEE.

J is TRBJ2-7 and V is TRBV6-5; TRBD2 matches at 12 bases. The length of the CDR3 is 14 residues. Trimming took 2 bases from V and 4 from J; bases not matched to a gene: 0. The germline V gene has CDR1 MNHEY and CDR2 SVGAGI. The CDR3 loop is CASSYGTSGYEQYF. CDR3 bases: TGTGCCAGCAGTTACGGGACTAGCGGGTACGAGCAGTACTTC.

This clone was counted a few times. V is TRBV19 and J is TRBJ2-1; D may be TRBD2 (6 bases). The germline V and J ends were trimmed by 2 bases and 2 bases, with 10 bases remaining between them. The germline CDR1 and CDR2 sequences are LNHDA and SQIVND (reference sequence). The CDR3 covers 15 residues. CDR3 sequence: CASSIKGGTYNEQFF. The CDR3 DNA is TGTGCCAGTAGTATAAAAGGCGGGACCTACAATGAGCAGTTCTTC. Full variable domain (missing parts from reference TRBV19 and TRBJ2-1): DGGITQSPKYLFRKEGQNVTLSCEQNLNHDAMYWYRQDPGQGLRLIYYSQIVNDFQKGDIAEGYSVSREKKESFPLTVTSAQKNPTAFYLCASSIKGGTYNEQFFGPGTRLTVL.

CDR3 residues: CASSTGTSGTDEQFF. CDR3 DNA: TGTGCCAGCAGCACCGGGACTAGCGGGACGGATGAGCAGTTCTTC. This chain joins TRBV5-4 and TRBJ2-1, with 13 bases matching TRBD2. Losses at the gene ends were 4 bases for V and 8 bases for J; bases not matched to a gene: 6. This CDR3 has 15 residues. Germline V CDR1 and CDR2: SGHNT, YYREEE (reference sequence).

The CDR3 region has the DNA TGTGCCAGCAGAGTCGGGACTAGCGGTTTCTACGAGCAGTACTTC. Protein: CASRVGTSGFYEQYF. The genes are TRBV2 and TRBJ2-7; TRBD2 matches 11 bases. CDR1 SNHLY and CDR2 FYNNEI come from the germline V gene. J gave up 3 bases and V 6 bases, and 7 bases lay outside the gene matches. The CDR3 runs 15 residues.

The J gene is TRBJ1-3, the V gene TRBV7-9; the match to TRBD1 covers 9 bases. J gave up 3 bases and V 6 bases, and 9 bases lay outside the gene matches. Germline V CDR1 and CDR2: SEHNR, FQNEAQ (reference sequence). CDR3 length: 16 residues. CDR3 loop: CASRPTGGIFGNTIYF. In DNA, the CDR3 is TGTGCCAGCAGGCCGACAGGGGGAATATTTGGAAACACCATATATTTT.

The CDR3 DNA sequence: TGTGCCAGTAGTATAATGCCCGGGGATGGTGAGCAGTTCTTC. It encodes CASSIMPGDGEQFF. The gene calls are TRBV19 and TRBJ2-1; possible D gene TRBD2, 5 bases. This CDR3 is 14 amino acids long. V lost 2 bases and J 9 bases, leaving 14 bases between the germline ends. Germline CDR1 and CDR2: LNHDA and SQIVND (reference sequence).

The chain combines TRBV9 with TRBJ1-2; 7 nucleotides align to TRBD1. The CDR3 sequence is 12 residues long. CDR1 is SGDLS and CDR2 is YYNGEE in the germline V gene. V shed 7 bases and J 7 bases; nucleotides not matched to a gene: 7. The CDR3 DNA sequence: TGTGCCAGCCTACGACAGGGTGGTGGCTACACCTTC. Encoded protein: CASLRQGGGYTF.

The chain has TRBV18 and TRBJ1-1; 7 positions match TRBD1. With 5 bases clipped from V and 6 bases from J, the junction kept 9 bases outside the gene matches. CDR3 length: 14 residues. Germline assignment: CDR1 KGHSH and CDR2 LQKENI. CDR3: CASSTGAGIAEAFF. CDR3 nucleotides: TGTGCCAGCTCAACAGGGGCGGGCATTGCTGAAGCTTTCTTT.

The J gene is TRBJ1-4, the V gene TRBV19; D remains ambiguous. Per germline, CDR1 LNHDA and CDR2 SQIVND (reference sequence). There are 13 residues in the CDR3. V shed 7 bases and J shed 3 bases, with 9 bases lying between them. CDR3: CASTERANEKLFF. For the CDR3, the DNA is TGTGCCAGTACAGAGCGGGCTAATGAAAAACTGTTTTTT.